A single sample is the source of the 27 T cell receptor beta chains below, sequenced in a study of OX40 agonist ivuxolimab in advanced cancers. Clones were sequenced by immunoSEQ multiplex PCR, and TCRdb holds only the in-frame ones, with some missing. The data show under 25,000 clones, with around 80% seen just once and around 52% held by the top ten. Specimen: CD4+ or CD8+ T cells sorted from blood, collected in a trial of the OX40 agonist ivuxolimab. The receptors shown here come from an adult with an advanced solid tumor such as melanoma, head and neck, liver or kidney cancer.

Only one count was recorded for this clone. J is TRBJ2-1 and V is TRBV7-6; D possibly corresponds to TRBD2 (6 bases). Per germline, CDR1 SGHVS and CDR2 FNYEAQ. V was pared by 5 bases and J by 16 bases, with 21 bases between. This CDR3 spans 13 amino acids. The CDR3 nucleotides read TGTGCCAGCAGCCCGGAAGTCGGGAGTCACCCATTCTTC. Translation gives CASSPEVGSHPFF.

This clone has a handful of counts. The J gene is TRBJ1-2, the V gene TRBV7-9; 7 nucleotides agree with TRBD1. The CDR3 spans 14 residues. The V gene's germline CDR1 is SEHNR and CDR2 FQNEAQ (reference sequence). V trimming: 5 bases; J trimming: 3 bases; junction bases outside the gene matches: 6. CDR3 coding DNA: TGTGCCAGCAGCCTGGGGAGGGGGCACTATGGCTACACCTTC. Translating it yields CASSLGRGHYGYTF.

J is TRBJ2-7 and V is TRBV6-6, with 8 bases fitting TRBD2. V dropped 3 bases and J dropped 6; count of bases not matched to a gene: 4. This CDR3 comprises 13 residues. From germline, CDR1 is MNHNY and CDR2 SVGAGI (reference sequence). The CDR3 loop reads CASSYSGVGEQYF. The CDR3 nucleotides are TGTGCCAGCAGTTATAGCGGGGTGGGCGAGCAGTACTTC.

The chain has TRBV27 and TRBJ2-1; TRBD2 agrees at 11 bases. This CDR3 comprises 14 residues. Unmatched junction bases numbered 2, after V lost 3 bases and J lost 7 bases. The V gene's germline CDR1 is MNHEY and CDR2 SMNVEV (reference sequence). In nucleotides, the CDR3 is TGTGCCAGCAGTTTGTCTAGCGGGGGGAATGAGCAGTTCTTC. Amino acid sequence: CASSLSSGGNEQFF.

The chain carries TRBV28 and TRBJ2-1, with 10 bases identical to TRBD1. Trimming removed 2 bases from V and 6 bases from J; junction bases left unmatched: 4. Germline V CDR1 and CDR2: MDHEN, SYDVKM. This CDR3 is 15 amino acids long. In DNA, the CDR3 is TGTGCCAGCAGTTTAAGACAGGGGGCCCTCAATGAGCAGTTCTTC. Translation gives CASSLRQGALNEQFF.

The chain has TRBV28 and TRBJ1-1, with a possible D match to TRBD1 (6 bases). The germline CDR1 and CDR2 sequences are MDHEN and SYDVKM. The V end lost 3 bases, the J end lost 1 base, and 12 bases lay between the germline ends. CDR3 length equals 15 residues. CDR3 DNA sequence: TGTGCCAGCAGTTTGGCCCGGACAGCGAACACTGAAGCTTTCTTT. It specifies CASSLARTANTEAFF.

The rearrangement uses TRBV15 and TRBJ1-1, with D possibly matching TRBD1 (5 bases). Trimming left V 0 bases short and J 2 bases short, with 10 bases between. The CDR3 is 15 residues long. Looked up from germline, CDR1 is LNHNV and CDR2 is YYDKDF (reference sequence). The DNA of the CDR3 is TGTGCCACCAGCAGAGATCCGGGGGACAACACTGAAGCTTTCTTT. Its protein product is CATSRDPGDNTEAFF.

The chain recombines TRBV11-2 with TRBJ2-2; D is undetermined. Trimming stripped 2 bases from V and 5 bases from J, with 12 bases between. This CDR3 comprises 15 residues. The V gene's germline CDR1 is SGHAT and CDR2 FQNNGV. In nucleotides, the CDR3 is TGTGCCAGCAGCTTATCCGGGCACGGAACCGGGGAGCTGTTTTTT. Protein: CASSLSGHGTGELFF.

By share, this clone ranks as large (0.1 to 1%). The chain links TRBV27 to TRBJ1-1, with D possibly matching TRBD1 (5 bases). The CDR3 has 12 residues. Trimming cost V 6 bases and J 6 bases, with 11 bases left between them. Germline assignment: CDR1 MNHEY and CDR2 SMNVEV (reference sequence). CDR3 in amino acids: CASRMGGAEAFF. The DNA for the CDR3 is TGTGCCAGCAGAATGGGAGGGGCTGAAGCTTTCTTT.

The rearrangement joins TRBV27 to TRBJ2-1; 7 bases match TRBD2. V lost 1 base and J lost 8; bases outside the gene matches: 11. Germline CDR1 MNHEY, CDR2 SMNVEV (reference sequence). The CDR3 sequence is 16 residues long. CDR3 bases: TGTGCCAGCAGTTTATACCAACATGGGGGGGAAGATGAGCAGTTCTTC. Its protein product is CASSLYQHGGEDEQFF.

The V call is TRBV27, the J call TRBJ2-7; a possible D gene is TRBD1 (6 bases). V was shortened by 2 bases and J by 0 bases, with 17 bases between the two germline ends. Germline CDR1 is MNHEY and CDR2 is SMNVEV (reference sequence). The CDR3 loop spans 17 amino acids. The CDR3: CASSLQSRGYGSYEQYF. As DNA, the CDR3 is TGTGCCAGCAGTTTACAGAGCAGGGGTTATGGCTCCTACGAGCAGTACTTC.

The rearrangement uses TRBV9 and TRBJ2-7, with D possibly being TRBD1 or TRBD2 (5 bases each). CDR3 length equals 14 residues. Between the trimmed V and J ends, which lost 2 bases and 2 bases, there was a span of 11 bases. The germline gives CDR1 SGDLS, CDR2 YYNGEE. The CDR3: CASSVGTGPYEQYF. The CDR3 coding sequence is TGTGCCAGCAGCGTCGGGACGGGGCCCTACGAGCAGTACTTC.

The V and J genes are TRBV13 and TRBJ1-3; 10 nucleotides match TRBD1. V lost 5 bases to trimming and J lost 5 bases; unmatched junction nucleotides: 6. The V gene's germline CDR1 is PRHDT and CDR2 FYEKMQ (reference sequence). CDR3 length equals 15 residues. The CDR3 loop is CASSGTGDERNTIYF. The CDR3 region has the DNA TGTGCCAGCAGCGGGACAGGGGATGAAAGAAACACCATATATTTT.

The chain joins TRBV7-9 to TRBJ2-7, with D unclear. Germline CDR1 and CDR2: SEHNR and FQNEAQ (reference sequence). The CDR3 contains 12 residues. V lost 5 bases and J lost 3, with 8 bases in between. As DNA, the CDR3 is TGTGCCAGCAGCGAAGAGATCTACGAGCAGTACTTC. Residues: CASSEEIYEQYF.

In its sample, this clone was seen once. DNA for the CDR3: TGTGCCAGTACCCTTTTAGGGGGAGGATCCGGGGAGCTGTTTTTT. The encoded protein is CASTLLGGGSGELFF. The chain links TRBV19 to TRBJ2-2; possibly TRBD1 or TRBD2 for D (6 bases each). V was trimmed by 7 bases and J by 6 bases, leaving 18 bases between them. CDR3 length: 15 residues. Germline V gives CDR1 LNHDA, CDR2 SQIVND (reference sequence).

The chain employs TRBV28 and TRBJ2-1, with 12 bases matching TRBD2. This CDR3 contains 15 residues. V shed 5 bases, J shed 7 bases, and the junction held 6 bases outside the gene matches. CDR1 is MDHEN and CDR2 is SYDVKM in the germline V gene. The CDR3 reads CASSPWTSGANEQFF. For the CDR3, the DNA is TGTGCCAGCAGTCCCTGGACTAGCGGGGCGAATGAGCAGTTCTTC.

CDR3 residues: CASKNQGGSPLHF. CDR3 in DNA: TGTGCCAGCAAAAACCAGGGAGGATCACCCCTCCACTTT. V gene TRBV2 combines with J gene TRBJ1-6, with D maybe TRBD1 (5 bases). The CDR3 has 13 amino acids. From germline, CDR1 is SNHLY and CDR2 FYNNEI. Trimming removed 7 bases at V and 10 bases at J, with 14 bases between.

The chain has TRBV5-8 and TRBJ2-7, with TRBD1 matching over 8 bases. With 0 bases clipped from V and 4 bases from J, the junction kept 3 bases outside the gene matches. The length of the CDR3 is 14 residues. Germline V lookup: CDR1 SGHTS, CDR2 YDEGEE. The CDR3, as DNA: TGTGCCAGCAGCTTGGGGGGGACAGGTTACGAGCAGTACTTC. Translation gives CASSLGGTGYEQYF.

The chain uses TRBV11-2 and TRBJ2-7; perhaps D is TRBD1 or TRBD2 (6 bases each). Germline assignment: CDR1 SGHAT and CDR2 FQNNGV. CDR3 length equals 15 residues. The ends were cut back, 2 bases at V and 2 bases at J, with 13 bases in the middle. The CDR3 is CASSLYPGAPYEQYF. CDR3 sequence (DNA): TGTGCCAGCAGCTTATATCCGGGGGCACCCTACGAGCAGTACTTC.

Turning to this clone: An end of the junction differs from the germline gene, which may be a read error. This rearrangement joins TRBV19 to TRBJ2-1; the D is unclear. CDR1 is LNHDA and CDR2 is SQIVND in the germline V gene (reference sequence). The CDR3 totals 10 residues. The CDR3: CASSNNEQFF. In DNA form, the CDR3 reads TGTGCCAGTAGTAACAACGAGCAGTTCTTC.

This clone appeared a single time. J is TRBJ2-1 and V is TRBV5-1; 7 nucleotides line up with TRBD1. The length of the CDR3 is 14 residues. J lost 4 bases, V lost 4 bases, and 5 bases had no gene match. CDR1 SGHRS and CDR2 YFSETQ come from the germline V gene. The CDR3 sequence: CASSPSTGYNEQFF. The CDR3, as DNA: TGCGCCAGCAGCCCTTCGACAGGGTACAATGAGCAGTTCTTC.

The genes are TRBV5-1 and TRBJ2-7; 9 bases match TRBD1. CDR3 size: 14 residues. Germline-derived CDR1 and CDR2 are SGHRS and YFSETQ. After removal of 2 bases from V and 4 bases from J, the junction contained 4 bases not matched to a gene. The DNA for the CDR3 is TGCGCCAGCAGCTTCCCGGGACAGGGTTACGAGCAGTACTTC. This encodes CASSFPGQGYEQYF. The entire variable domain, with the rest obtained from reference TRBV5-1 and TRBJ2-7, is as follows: KAGVTQTPRYLIKTRGQQVTLSCSPISGHRSVSWYQQTPGQGLQFLFEYFSETQRNKGNFPGRFSGRQFSNSRSEMNVSTLELGDSALYLCASSFPGQGYEQYFGPGTRLTVT.

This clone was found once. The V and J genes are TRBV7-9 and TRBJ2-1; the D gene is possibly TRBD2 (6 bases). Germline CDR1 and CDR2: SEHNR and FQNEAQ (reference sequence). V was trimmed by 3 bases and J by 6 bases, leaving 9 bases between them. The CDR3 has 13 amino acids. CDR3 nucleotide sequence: TGTGCCAGCAGCTTCCCGCGGGGCAATGAGCAGTTCTTC. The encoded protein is CASSFPRGNEQFF.

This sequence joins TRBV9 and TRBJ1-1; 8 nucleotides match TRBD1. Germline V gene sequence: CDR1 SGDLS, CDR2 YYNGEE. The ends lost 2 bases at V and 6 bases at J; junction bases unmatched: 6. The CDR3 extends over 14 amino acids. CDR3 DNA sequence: TGTGCCAGCAGCGTCCAGGGGGCTGCGGCTGAAGCTTTCTTT. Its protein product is CASSVQGAAAEAFF. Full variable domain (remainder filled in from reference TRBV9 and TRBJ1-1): DSGVTQTPKHLITATGQRVTLRCSPRSGDLSVYWYQQSLDQGLQFLIQYYNGEERAKGNILERFSAQQFPDLHSELNLSSLELGDSALYFCASSVQGAAAEAFFGQGTRLTVV.

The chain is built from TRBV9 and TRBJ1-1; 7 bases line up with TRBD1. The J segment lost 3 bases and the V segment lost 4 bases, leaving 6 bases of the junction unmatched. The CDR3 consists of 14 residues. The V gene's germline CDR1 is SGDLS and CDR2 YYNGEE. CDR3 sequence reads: CASSSRTGHTEAFF. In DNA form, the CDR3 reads TGTGCCAGCAGCTCCCGGACAGGCCACACTGAAGCTTTCTTT. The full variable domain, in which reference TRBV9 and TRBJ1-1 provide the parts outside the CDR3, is DSGVTQTPKHLITATGQRVTLRCSPRSGDLSVYWYQQSLDQGLQFLIQYYNGEERAKGNILERFSAQQFPDLHSELNLSSLELGDSALYFCASSSRTGHTEAFFGQGTRLTVV.

The CDR3 spells CASSLNWGVNTEAFF. The DNA for the CDR3 is TGTGCCAGCAGCTTGAACTGGGGCGTGAACACTGAAGCTTTCTTT. The chain employs TRBV5-4 and TRBJ1-1, with D possibly being TRBD1 (5 bases). This CDR3 has 15 amino acids. V was pared by 1 base and J by 0 bases, with 10 bases between. Germline V gene lookup returns CDR1 SGHNT and CDR2 YYREEE (reference sequence). Full variable domain (rest looked up from reference TRBV5-4 and TRBJ1-1): ETGVTQSPTHLIKTRGQQVTLRCSSQSGHNTVSWYQQALGQGPQFIFQYYREEENGRGNFPPRFSGLQFPNYSSELNVNALELDDSALYLCASSLNWGVNTEAFFGQGTRLTVV.

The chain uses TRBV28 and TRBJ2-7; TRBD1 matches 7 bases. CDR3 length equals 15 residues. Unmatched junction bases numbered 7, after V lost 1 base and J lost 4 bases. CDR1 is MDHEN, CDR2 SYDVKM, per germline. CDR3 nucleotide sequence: TGTGCCAGCAGTTTATCCGGGACAGCTCCTTACGAGCAGTACTTC. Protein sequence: CASSLSGTAPYEQYF.